This passage covers 13 T cell receptor beta chains from one sample sequenced in a study of cytomegalovirus exposure and HLA in healthy donors. Primers included in the PCR were 60 Vbeta and 13 Jbeta primers. Method: immunoSEQ multiplex PCR; TCRdb's copy keeps in-frame clones and lacks some. The table lists 200,000 to 250,000 clones, approximately 82% of them singletons. The sample comprised PBMCs. The source is a man younger than 30 in good health and CMV-seronegative.

This chain uses TRBV7-9 with TRBJ2-1; TRBD1 matches 7 bases. Germline assignment: CDR1 SEHNR and CDR2 FQNEAQ (reference sequence). CDR3 size: 13 residues. The V segment lost 8 bases and the J segment 9 bases; nucleotides outside the gene matches: 10. The CDR3 sequence is CASLPGQMSEQFF. The CDR3 DNA is TGTGCCAGCTTGCCGGGACAGATGAGTGAGCAGTTCTTC.

This chain joins TRBV30 and TRBJ1-2; no reliable D call. Germline V gives CDR1 GTSNPN, CDR2 SVGIG (reference sequence). The CDR3 covers 13 residues. V lost 0 bases, J lost 7 bases, and 12 bases lay in between. CDR3 nucleotide sequence: TGTGCCTGGAGTGTCGAGGGCAGGCCTGGCTACACCTTC. Protein product: CAWSVEGRPGYTF. The full variable domain, in which reference TRBV30 and TRBJ1-2 provide the parts outside the CDR3, is SQTIHQWPATLVQPVGSPLSLECTVEGTSNPNLYWYRQAAGRGLQLLFYSVGIGQISSEVPQNLSASRPQDRQFILSSKKLLLSDSGFYLCAWSVEGRPGYTFGSGTRLTVV.

V and J are TRBV6-5 and TRBJ1-2; D remains unclear. The V end was cut by 4 bases, the J end by 3 bases, with 9 bases between. Germline loops: CDR1 MNHEY, CDR2 SVGAGI. The CDR3 spans 13 residues. The DNA for the CDR3 is TGTGCCAGCAGTTTTGGCGGCGACTATGGCTACACCTTC. It yields the protein CASSFGGDYGYTF.

This clone was seen only a few times. This chain joins TRBV11-3 and TRBJ2-7, with 8 bases that match TRBD2. This CDR3 region has 15 residues. The V gene end was trimmed by 5 bases and the J gene end by 3 bases; junction bases not matched to a gene: 9. Per germline, CDR1 SGHNT and CDR2 YENEEA. In DNA, the CDR3 is TGTGCCAGCAGCGTAGCCAGCGGGAGTGGCTACGAGCAGTACTTC. Translation gives CASSVASGSGYEQYF.

V usage is TRBV11-2 and J usage is TRBJ1-2; possible D gene TRBD1, 6 bases. This CDR3 is built from 14 residues. Germline CDR1 is SGHAT and CDR2 is FQNNGV. V lost 5 bases and J lost 5, with 15 bases in between. CDR3 sequence reads: CASSQDGGAYGYTF. CDR3 bases: TGTGCCAGCAGCCAGGATGGGGGGGCGTATGGCTACACCTTC.

This clone was counted only a few times. The genes are TRBV5-6 and TRBJ1-2; TRBD1 matches at 7 bases. Trimming took 4 bases from V and 8 from J; bases not matched to a gene: 11. CDR3 length: 14 residues. Germline V gene data show CDR1 as SGHDT and CDR2 as YYEEEE. CDR3 sequence reads: CASSLSTGVRGYTF. As DNA, the CDR3 is TGTGCCAGCAGCCTTAGTACAGGGGTAAGAGGCTACACCTTC.

The V and J genes are TRBV7-3 and TRBJ2-1; TRBD1 agrees at 9 bases. V was clipped by 5 bases and J by 6 bases; unmatched bases: 8. The length of the CDR3 is 15 residues. Germline V gene data show CDR1 as SGHTA and CDR2 as FQGTGA. DNA of the CDR3: TGTGCCAGCAGCCCAGGGACAGGGAGGGGCAATGAGCAGTTCTTC. Its translation is CASSPGTGRGNEQFF.

This sequence joins TRBV29-1 and TRBJ2-1; 8 positions match TRBD2. Germline-derived CDR1 and CDR2 are SQVTM and ANQGSEA. The CDR3 covers 14 residues. The V gene end was trimmed by 5 bases and the J gene end by 8 bases; junction bases not matched to a gene: 11. CDR3: CSVSPGLDKHEQFF. The DNA of the CDR3 is TGCAGCGTTTCCCCGGGACTAGATAAACATGAGCAGTTCTTC.

This chain uses TRBV7-9 with TRBJ2-5; the match to TRBD1 covers 7 bases. CDR1 and CDR2 (germline): SEHNR, FQNEAQ (reference sequence). The CDR3 has 15 amino acids. V lost 0 bases to trimming and J lost 5 bases; unmatched junction nucleotides: 6. The CDR3 protein is CASSLAQGSYETQYF. The CDR3 DNA reads TGTGCCAGCAGCTTAGCACAGGGGTCGTACGAGACCCAGTACTTC.

This clone occurred a few times. The chain combines TRBV5-5 with TRBJ2-4, with TRBD2 as a possible D gene (5 bases). The CDR3 sequence is 18 residues long. Germline-derived CDR1 and CDR2 are SGHKS and YYEKEE (reference sequence). V gave up 4 bases and J gave up 0 bases, with 20 bases separating them. Here the CDR3 reads CASSVSSGVGIAKNIQYF. DNA of the CDR3: TGTGCCAGCAGCGTATCGTCCGGGGTGGGGATAGCCAAAAACATTCAGTACTTC.

The chain is built from TRBV15 and TRBJ2-7; TRBD1 aligns across 8 bases. Germline lookup yields CDR1 LNHNV and CDR2 YYDKDF (reference sequence). V lost 5 bases, J lost 7 bases, and 13 bases stayed unmatched. The CDR3 consists of 15 residues. The CDR3 is CATSSRGRGTGEQYF. The CDR3 DNA follows: TGTGCCACCAGCTCCAGGGGGCGCGGGACGGGGGAGCAGTACTTC.

The sample holds a few counts of this clone. This sequence joins TRBV4-1 and TRBJ2-7; 11 positions match TRBD1. CDR3 length equals 16 residues. Germline trimming cut 2 bases from V and 3 bases from J; bases unmatched to any gene: 6. Germline V gives CDR1 MGHRA, CDR2 YSYEKL. CDR3 loop: CASSQILGQGDYEQYF. CDR3 nucleotides: TGCGCCAGCAGCCAAATATTGGGACAGGGGGACTACGAGCAGTACTTC.

This chain joins TRBV7-2 and TRBJ2-7; TRBD1 matches 11 bases. The CDR3 is made up of 16 amino acids. V trimming: 5 bases; J trimming: 6 bases; junction bases outside the gene matches: 12. The germline CDR1 and CDR2 sequences are SGHTA and FQGNSA. The CDR3 region has the DNA TGTGCCAGCAGCGGAAGTGTGGGGACAGGGGGTCGCGAGCAGTACTTC. Its translation: CASSGSVGTGGREQYF.